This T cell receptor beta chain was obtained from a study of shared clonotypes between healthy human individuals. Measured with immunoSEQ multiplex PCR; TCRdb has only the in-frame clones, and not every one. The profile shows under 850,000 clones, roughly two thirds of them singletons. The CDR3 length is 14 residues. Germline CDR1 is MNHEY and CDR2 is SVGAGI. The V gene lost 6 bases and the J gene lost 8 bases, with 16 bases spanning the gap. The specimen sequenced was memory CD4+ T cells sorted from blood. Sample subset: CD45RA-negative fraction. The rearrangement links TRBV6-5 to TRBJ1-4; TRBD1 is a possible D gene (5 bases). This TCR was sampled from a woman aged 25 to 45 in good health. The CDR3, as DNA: TGTGCCAGCAGCTGGGACGGCAGTCGGGAAAAACTGTTTTTT. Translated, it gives CASSWDGSREKLFF.